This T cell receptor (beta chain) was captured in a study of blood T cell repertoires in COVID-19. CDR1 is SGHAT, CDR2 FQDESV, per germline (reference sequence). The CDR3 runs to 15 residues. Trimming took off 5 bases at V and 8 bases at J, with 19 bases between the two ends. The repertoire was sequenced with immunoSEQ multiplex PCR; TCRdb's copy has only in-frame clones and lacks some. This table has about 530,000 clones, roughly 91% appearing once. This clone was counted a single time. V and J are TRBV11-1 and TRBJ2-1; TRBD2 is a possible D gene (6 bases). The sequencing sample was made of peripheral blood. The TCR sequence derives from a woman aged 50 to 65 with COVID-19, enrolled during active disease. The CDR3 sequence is CASSPLAPVLDEQFF. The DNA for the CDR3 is TGTGCCAGCAGCCCCCTAGCGCCCGTACTGGATGAGCAGTTCTTC.